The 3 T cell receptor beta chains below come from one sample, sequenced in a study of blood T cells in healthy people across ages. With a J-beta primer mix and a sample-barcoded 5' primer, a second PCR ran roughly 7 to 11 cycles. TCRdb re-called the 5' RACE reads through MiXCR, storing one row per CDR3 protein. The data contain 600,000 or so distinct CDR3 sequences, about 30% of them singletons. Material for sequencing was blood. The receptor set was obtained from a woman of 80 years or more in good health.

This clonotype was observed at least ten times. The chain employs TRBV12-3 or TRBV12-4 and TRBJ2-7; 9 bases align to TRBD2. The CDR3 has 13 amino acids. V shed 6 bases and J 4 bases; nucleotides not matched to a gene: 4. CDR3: CASRRGGGYEQYF. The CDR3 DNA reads TGTGCCAGCAGGCGGGGGGGCGGGTACGAGCAGTACTTC.

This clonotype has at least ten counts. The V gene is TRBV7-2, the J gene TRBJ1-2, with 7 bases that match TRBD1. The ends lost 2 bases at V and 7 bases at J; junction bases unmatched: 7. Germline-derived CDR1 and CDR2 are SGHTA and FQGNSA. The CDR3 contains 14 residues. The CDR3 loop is CASSLNRGESGYTF. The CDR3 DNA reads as TGTGCCAGCAGCTTAAACAGGGGAGAAAGTGGCTACACCTTC.

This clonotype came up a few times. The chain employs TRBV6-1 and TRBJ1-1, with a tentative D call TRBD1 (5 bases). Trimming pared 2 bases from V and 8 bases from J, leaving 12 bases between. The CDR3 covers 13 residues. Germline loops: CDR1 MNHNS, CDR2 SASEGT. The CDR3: CASSETQGLEAFF. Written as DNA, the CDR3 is TGTGCCAGCAGTGAAACCCAGGGTCTCGAAGCTTTCTTT.